What follows is one TCR beta chain and its context. Original processing methods: Estimates of nucleated cell counts were drawn from the amplification of reference gene primers. Some clones are missing from TCRdb's copy, which holds only in-frame ones; the method was immunoSEQ multiplex PCR. V and J calls and clone size follow that table, whereas D and trimming were derived from the DNA. This sample has approximately 130,000 clones; 70% to 90% occur once, and the top ten carry about 13%. The CDR3 consists of 15 residues. Between the trimmed V and J ends, which lost 0 bases and 4 bases, there was a span of 12 bases. Germline V gives CDR1 MNHNY, CDR2 SVGAGI (reference sequence). This record comes from a study of blood T cell repertoires in COVID-19. At the level of the study: Sites across the United States, Italy and Spain contributed samples from acute and convalescent COVID-19.

This sequence was found in a human donor in a cohort sampled during active COVID-19. This rearrangement joins TRBV6-6 to TRBJ1-1, with D hard to call. The sequencing sample was made of peripheral blood. The CDR3 spells CASSYSSTSGTEAFF. The CDR3 DNA follows: TGTGCCAGCAGTTACTCTTCCACCTCGGGCACTGAAGCTTTCTTT.